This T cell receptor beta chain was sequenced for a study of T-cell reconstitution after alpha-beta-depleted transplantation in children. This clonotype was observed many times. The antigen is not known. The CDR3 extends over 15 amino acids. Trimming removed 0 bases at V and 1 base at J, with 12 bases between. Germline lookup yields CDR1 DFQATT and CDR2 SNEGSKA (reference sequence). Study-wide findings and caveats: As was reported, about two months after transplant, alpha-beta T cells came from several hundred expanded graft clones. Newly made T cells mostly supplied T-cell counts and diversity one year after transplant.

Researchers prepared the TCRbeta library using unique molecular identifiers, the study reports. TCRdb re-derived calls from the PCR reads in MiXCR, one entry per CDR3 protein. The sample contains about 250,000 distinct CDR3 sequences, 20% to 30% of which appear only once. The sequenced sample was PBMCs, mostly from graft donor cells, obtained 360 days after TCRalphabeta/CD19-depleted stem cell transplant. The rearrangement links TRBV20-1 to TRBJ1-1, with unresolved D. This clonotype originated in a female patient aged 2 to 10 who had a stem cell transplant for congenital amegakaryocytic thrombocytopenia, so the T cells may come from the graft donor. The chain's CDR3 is CSARDLRGSNTEAFF. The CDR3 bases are TGCAGTGCTAGAGATCTTCGGGGATCGAACACTGAAGCTTTCTTT.